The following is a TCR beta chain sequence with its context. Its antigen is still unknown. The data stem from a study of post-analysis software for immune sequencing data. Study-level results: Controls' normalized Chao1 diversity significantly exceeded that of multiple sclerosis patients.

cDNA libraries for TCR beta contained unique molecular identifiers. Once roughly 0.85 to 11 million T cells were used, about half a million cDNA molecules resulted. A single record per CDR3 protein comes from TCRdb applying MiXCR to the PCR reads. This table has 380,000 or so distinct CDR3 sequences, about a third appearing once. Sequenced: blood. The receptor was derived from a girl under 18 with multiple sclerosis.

The CDR3 coding sequence is TGCAGTGCTAGAGTGCCTAGCGGGGGGCCCAATGAGCAGTTCTTC. Protein: CSARVPSGGPNEQFF. The rearrangement joins TRBV20-1 to TRBJ2-1; TRBD2 aligns across 11 bases. The CDR3 loop spans 15 amino acids. Germline trimming cut 1 base from V and 6 bases from J; bases unmatched to any gene: 5. Germline lookup yields CDR1 DFQATT and CDR2 SNEGSKA (reference sequence).